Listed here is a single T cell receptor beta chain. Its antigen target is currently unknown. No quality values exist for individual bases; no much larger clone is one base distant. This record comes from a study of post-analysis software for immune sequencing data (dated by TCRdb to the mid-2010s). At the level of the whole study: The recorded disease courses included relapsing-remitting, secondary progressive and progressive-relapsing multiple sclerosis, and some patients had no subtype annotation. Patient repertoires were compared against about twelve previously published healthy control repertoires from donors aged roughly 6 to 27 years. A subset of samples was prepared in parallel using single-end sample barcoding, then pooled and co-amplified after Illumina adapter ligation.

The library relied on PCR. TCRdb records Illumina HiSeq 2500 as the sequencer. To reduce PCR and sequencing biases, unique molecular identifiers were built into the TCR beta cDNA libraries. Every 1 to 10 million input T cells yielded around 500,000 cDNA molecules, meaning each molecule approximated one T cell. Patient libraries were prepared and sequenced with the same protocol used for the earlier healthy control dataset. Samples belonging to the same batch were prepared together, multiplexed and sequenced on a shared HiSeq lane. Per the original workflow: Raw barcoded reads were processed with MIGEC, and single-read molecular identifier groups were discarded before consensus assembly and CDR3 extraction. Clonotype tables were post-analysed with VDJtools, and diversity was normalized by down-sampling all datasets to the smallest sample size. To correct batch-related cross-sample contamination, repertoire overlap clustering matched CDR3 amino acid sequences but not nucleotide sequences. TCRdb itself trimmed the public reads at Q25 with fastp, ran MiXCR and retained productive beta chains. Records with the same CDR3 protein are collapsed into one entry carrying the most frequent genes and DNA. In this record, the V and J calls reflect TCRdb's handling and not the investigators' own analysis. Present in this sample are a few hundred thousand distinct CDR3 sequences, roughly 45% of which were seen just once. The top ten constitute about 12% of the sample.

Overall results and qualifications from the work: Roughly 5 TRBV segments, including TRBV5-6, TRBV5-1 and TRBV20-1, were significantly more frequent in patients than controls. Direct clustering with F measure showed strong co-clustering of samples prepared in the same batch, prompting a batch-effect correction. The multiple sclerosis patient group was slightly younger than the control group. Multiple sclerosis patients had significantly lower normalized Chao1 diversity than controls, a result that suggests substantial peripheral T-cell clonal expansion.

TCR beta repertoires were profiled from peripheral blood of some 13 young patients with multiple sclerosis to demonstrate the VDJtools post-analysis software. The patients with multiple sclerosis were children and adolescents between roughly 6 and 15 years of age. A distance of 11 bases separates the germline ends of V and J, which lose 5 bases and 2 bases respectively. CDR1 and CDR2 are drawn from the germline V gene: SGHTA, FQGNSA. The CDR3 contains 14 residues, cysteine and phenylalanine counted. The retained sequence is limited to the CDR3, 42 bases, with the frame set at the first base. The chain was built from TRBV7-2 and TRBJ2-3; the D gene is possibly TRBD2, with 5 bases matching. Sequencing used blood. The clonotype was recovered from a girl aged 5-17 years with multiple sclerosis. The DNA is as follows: TGTGCCAGCAGCCCCGACTATCACACAGATACGCAGTATTTT. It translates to CASSPDYHTDTQYF.